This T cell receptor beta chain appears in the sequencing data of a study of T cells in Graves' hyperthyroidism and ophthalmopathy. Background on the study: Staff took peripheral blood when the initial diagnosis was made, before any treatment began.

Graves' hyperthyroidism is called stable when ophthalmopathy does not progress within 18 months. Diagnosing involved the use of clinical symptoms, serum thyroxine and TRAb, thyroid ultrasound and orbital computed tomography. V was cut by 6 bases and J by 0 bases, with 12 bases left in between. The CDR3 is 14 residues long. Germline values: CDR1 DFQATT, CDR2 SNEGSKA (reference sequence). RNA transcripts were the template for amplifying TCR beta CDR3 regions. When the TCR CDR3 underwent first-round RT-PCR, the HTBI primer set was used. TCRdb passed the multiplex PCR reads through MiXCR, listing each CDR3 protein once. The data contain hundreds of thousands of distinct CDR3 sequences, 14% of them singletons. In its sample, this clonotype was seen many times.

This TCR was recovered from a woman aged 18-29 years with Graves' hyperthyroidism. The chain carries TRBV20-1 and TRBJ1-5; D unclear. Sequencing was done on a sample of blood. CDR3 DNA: TGCAGTGCATTAGACCGAGTTAGCAATCAGCCCCAGCATTTT. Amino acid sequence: CSALDRVSNQPQHF.